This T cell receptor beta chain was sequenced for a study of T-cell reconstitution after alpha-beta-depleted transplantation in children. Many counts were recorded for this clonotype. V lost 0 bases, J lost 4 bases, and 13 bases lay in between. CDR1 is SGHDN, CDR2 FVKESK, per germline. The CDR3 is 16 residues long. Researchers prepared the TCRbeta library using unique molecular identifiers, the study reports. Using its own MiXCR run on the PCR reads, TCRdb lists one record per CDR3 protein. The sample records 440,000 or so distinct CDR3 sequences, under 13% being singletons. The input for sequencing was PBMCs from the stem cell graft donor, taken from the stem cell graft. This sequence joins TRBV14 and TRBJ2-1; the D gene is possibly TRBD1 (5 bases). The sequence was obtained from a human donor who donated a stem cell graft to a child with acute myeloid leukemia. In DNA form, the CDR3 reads TGTGCCAGCAGCCAAGATCAGGGCCCACCTTACAATGAGCAGTTCTTC. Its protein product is CASSQDQGPPYNEQFF.